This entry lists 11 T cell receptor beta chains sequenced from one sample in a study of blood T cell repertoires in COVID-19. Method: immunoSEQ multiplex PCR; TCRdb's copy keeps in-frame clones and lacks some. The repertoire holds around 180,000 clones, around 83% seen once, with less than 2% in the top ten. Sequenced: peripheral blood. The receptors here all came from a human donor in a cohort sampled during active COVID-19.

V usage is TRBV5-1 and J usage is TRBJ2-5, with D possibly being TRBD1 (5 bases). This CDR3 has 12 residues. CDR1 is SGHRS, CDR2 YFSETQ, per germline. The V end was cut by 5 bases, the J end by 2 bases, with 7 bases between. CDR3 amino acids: CASRAGQETQYF. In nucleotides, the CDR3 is TGCGCCAGCAGAGCAGGGCAAGAGACCCAGTACTTC.

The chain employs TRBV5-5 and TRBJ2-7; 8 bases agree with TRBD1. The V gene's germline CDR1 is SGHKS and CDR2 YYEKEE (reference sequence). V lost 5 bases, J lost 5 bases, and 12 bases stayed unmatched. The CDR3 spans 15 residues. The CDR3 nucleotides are TGTGCCAGCAGTTGGGAGACAGGGGCGTACCACGAGCAGTACTTC. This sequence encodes CASSWETGAYHEQYF.

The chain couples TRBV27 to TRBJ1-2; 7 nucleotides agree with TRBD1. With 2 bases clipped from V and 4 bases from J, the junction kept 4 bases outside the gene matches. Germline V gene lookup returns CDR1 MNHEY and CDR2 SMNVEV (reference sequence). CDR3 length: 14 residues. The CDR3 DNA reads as TGTGCCAGCAGTTTAAGGACAGGTGCCTATGGCTACACCTTC. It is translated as CASSLRTGAYGYTF.

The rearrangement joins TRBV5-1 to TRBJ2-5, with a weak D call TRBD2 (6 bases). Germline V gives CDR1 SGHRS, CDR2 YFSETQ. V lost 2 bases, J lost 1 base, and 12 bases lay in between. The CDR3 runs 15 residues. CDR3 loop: CASSFGAGFQETQYF. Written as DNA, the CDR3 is TGCGCCAGCAGCTTCGGGGCGGGATTCCAAGAGACCCAGTACTTC.

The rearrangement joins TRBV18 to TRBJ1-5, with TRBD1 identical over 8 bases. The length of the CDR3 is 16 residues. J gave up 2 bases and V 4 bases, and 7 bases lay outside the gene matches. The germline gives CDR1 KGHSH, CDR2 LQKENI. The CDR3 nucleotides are TGTGCCAGCTCACAAGGACAGGGAGAGGGCAATCAGCCCCAGCATTTT. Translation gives CASSQGQGEGNQPQHF.

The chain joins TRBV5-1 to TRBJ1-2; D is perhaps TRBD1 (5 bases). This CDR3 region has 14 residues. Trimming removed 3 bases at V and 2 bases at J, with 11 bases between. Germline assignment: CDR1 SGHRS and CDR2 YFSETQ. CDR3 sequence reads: CASSWSGDNYGYTF. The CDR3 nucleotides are TGCGCCAGCAGCTGGTCGGGGGACAACTATGGCTACACCTTC.

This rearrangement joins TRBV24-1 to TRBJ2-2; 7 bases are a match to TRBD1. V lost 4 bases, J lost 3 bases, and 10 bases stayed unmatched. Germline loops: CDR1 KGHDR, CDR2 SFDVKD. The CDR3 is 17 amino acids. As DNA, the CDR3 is TGTGCCACCAGTGACTCAAGGCAGGGGGTGTACACCGGGGAGCTGTTTTTT. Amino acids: CATSDSRQGVYTGELFF.

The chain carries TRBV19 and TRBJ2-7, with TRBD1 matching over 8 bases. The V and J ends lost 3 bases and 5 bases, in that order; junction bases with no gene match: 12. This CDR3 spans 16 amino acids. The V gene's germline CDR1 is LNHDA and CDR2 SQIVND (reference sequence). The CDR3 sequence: CASSIPGTGGSDEQYF. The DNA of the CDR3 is TGTGCCAGTAGTATCCCCGGGACAGGCGGTTCGGACGAGCAGTACTTC.

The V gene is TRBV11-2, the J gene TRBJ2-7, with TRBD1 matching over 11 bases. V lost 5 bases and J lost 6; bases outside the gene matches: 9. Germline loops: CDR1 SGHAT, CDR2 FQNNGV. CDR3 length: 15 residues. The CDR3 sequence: CASSSPGQGVVEQYF. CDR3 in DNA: TGTGCCAGCAGCAGCCCGGGACAGGGGGTGGTCGAGCAGTACTTC.

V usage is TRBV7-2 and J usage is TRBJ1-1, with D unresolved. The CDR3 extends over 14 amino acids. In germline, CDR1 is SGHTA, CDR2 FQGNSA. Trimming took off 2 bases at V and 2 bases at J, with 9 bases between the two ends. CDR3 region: CASSLPLRNTEAFF. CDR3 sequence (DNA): TGTGCCAGCAGCTTACCGCTTAGAAACACTGAAGCTTTCTTT.

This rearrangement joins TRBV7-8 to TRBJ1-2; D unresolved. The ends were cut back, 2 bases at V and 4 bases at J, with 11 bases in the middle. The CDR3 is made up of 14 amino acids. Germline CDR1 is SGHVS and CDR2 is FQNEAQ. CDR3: CASSLSVRSYGYTF. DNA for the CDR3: TGTGCCAGCAGCTTATCAGTCCGCTCCTATGGCTACACCTTC.